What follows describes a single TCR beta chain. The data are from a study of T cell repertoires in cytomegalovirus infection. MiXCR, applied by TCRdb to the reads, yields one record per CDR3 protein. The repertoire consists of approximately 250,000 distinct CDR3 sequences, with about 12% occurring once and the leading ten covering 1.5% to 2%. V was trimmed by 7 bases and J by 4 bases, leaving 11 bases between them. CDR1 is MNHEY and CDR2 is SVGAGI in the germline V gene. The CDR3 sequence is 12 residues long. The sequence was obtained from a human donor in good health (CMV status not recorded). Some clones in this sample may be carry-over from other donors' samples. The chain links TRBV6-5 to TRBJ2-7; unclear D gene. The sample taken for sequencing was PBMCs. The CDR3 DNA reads TGTGCCAGCATACACCCCTTTTACGAGCAGTACTTC. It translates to CASIHPFYEQYF.